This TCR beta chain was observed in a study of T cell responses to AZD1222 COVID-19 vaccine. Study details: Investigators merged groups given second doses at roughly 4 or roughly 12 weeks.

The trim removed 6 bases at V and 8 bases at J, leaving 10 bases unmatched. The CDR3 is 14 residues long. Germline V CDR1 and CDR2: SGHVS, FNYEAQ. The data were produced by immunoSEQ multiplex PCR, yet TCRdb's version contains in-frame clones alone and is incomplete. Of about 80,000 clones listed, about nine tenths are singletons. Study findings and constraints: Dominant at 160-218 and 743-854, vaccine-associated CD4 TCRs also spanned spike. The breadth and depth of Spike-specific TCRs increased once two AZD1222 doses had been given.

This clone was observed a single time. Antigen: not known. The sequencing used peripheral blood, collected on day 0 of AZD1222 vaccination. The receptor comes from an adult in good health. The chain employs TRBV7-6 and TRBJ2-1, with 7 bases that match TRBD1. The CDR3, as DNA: TGTGCCAGCAGTTTTCGCACAGGGGTGGATGAGCAGTTCTTC. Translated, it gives CASSFRTGVDEQFF.